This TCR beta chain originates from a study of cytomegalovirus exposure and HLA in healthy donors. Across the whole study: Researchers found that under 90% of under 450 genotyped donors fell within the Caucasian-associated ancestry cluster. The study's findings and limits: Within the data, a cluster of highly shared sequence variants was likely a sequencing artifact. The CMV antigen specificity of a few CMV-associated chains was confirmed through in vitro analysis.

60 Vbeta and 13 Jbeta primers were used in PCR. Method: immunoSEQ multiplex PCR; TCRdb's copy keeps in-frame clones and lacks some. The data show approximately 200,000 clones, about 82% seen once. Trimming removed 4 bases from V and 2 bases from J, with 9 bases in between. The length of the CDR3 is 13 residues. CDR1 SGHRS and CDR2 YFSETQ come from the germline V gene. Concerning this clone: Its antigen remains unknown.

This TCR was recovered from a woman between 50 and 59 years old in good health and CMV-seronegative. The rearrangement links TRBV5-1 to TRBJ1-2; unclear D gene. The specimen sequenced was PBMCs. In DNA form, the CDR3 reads TGCGCCAGCAGCACAGACACCAACTATGGCTACACCTTC. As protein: CASSTDTNYGYTF.